Reported below is one T cell receptor beta chain. The antigen is undetermined. V was clipped by 5 bases and J by 2 bases; unmatched bases: 5. From germline, CDR1 is SEHNR and CDR2 FQNEAQ (reference sequence). The CDR3 spans 15 residues. Sequenced by immunoSEQ multiplex PCR; TCRdb stores in-frame clones only, minus some. The sample contains tens of thousands of clones, 88% of which appear only once. The sample originates from a study of graft-versus-host responses after intestinal transplantation. Study-level information: Multivisceral, liver-intestinal, or isolated intestinal grafts went to recipients.

The gene calls are TRBV7-9 and TRBJ2-7, with 11 bases lining up with TRBD1. The specimen comprised unstimulated CD4+ T cells sorted from spleen or lymph node cells, sampled before transplant. This TCR was recovered from a human donor who was the organ donor for an intestinal transplant. CDR3 in amino acids: CASSGVGQGAYEQYF. In nucleotides, the CDR3 is TGTGCCAGCAGCGGCGTGGGACAGGGGGCCTACGAGCAGTACTTC.